The next 32 T cell receptor beta chains were all read from a single sample in a study of cytomegalovirus exposure and HLA in healthy donors. The PCR was carried out with 60 Vbeta primers and 13 Jbeta primers. This table comes from immunoSEQ multiplex PCR, and its TCRdb copy is limited to in-frame clones, with some not included. The sample has approximately 100,000 clones, around 85% seen once; the top ten hold 3.5% to 4%. The sample consisted of PBMCs. These receptor sequences come from a man between 60 and 75 years old in good health and CMV-seronegative.

V usage is TRBV7-3 and J usage is TRBJ1-3, with D uncertain. Trimming shortened V by 5 bases and J by 0 bases, and 5 bases separated the two germline ends. The CDR3 extends over 13 amino acids. Germline V lookup: CDR1 SGHTA, CDR2 FQGTGA. Written as DNA, the CDR3 is TGTGCCAGCAGCCCAGACTCTGGAAACACCATATATTTT. This gives the protein CASSPDSGNTIYF. Variable domain in full (rest from reference TRBV7-3 and TRBJ1-3): GAGVSQTPSNKVTEKGKYVELRCDPISGHTALYWYRQSLGQGPEFLIYFQGTGAADDSGLPNDRFFAVRPEGSVSTLKIQRTERGDSAVYLCASSPDSGNTIYFGEGSWLTVV.

Only one count was recorded for this clone. The chain couples TRBV7-6 to TRBJ2-2, with TRBD1 matching 10 bases. V gave up 5 bases and J gave up 5 bases; unmatched junction bases: 5. CDR1 is SGHVS and CDR2 is FNYEAQ in the germline V gene. The CDR3 is made up of 15 amino acids. CDR3 sequence reads: CASSRTGGNTGELFF. As DNA, the CDR3 is TGTGCCAGCAGCCGGACAGGGGGGAATACCGGGGAGCTGTTTTTT.

On this clone: This sample includes further DNA sequences coding for the same CDR3. CDR3 sequence reads: CASSLQGQETQYF. CDR3 coding DNA: TGTGCCAGCAGCTTACAGGGCCAAGAGACCCAGTACTTC. The rearrangement uses TRBV7-9 and TRBJ2-5, with D perhaps TRBD1 (5 bases). This CDR3 has 13 residues. CDR1 and CDR2 (germline): SEHNR, FQNEAQ (reference sequence). V lost 2 bases, J lost 1 base, and 5 bases lay in between. Looking up the rest from reference TRBV7-9 and TRBJ2-5 gives the full variable domain: DTGVSQNPRHKITKRGQNVTFRCDPISEHNRLYWYRQTLGQGPEFLTYFQNEAQLEKSRLLSDRFSAERPKGSFSTLEIQRTEQGDSAMYLCASSLQGQETQYFGPGTRLLVL.

This clone occurred once. The chain joins TRBV19 to TRBJ1-4; D possibly corresponds to TRBD1 (6 bases). The ends were cut back, 3 bases at V and 8 bases at J, with 13 bases in the middle. CDR3 length: 14 amino acids. CDR1 is LNHDA, CDR2 SQIVND, per germline (reference sequence). The CDR3 spells CASSMARGGEKLFF. Written as DNA, the CDR3 is TGTGCCAGTAGTATGGCCAGGGGCGGGGAAAAACTGTTTTTT. Drawing the rest from reference TRBV19 and TRBJ1-4, the complete variable domain is DGGITQSPKYLFRKEGQNVTLSCEQNLNHDAMYWYRQDPGQGLRLIYYSQIVNDFQKGDIAEGYSVSREKKESFPLTVTSAQKNPTAFYLCASSMARGGEKLFFGSGTQLSVL.

The gene calls are TRBV7-2 and TRBJ1-2; possibly TRBD1 for D (6 bases). Trimming removed 5 bases at V and 8 bases at J, with 18 bases between. Per germline, CDR1 SGHTA and CDR2 FQGNSA. The CDR3 spans 14 residues. The CDR3 loop reads CASSRGGGARGYTF. The CDR3 nucleotides are TGTGCCAGCAGCCGTGGAGGGGGGGCGCGAGGCTACACCTTC. Filled out from reference TRBV7-2 and TRBJ1-2, the complete variable domain reads GAGVSQSPSNKVTEKGKDVELRCDPISGHTALYWYRQSLGQGLEFLIYFQGNSAPDKSGLPSDRFSAERTGGSVSTLTIQRTQQEDSAVYLCASSRGGGARGYTFGSGTRLTVV.

In this sample, this clone turned up a few times. The chain uses TRBV6-5 and TRBJ2-3; 9 nucleotides match TRBD2. From germline, CDR1 is MNHEY and CDR2 SVGAGI. Trimming at V came to 5 bases and at J to 1 base, leaving 4 bases not matched to a gene. The CDR3 length is 15 residues. For the CDR3, the DNA is TGTGCCAGCAGTATGAGCGGGGGGCGCACAGATACGCAGTATTTT. It is translated as CASSMSGGRTDTQYF.

The chain uses TRBV20-1 and TRBJ2-1; D unclear. This CDR3 region has 10 residues. Germline CDR1 reads DFQATT; CDR2 reads SNEGSKA (reference sequence). V was pared by 6 bases and J by 5 bases, with 5 bases between. This chain's CDR3 is CSATNNEQFF. The CDR3 DNA reads TGCAGTGCAACTAACAATGAGCAGTTCTTC.

The chain joins TRBV30 to TRBJ2-2; TRBD2 matches 12 bases. Germline lookup yields CDR1 GTSNPN and CDR2 SVGIG (reference sequence). V dropped 2 bases and J dropped 4; count of bases not matched to a gene: 8. CDR3 length equals 17 residues. CDR3 amino acids: CAWSRRTSGDSTGELFF. CDR3 DNA sequence: TGTGCCTGGAGTAGAAGGACTAGCGGGGACTCCACCGGGGAGCTGTTTTTT.

This rearrangement joins TRBV5-4 to TRBJ1-3; D not resolved. The CDR3 consists of 14 residues. V was shortened by 1 base and J by 0 bases, with 5 bases between the two germline ends. Germline values: CDR1 SGHNT, CDR2 YYREEE (reference sequence). The CDR3 DNA reads as TGTGCCAGCAGCTTGTTTAGCTCTGGAAACACCATATATTTT. Translation: CASSLFSSGNTIYF.

The rearrangement joins TRBV5-8 to TRBJ1-4, with D maybe TRBD1 (6 bases). The germline V gene encodes CDR1 SGHTS and CDR2 YDEGEE. V gave up 4 bases and J gave up 7 bases, with 14 bases separating them. This CDR3 contains 14 residues. CDR3 coding DNA: TGTGCCAGCAGCACCAGGGGCCCCTTTGAAAAACTGTTTTTT. Protein product: CASSTRGPFEKLFF.

The CDR3 is CASREEKTGVHEQYF. CDR3 sequence (DNA): TGTGCCAGCAGGGAGGAGAAGACAGGGGTCCACGAGCAGTACTTC. This chain joins TRBV2 and TRBJ2-7; 8 nucleotides align to TRBD1. Germline CDR1 SNHLY, CDR2 FYNNEI. V was clipped by 6 bases and J by 5 bases; unmatched bases: 12. The CDR3 is 15 residues long.

The chain is built from TRBV5-4 and TRBJ2-1; 8 nucleotides align to TRBD2. CDR3 length: 12 residues. Germline CDR1 is SGHNT and CDR2 is YYREEE (reference sequence). The V gene end was trimmed by 6 bases and the J gene end by 15 bases; junction bases not matched to a gene: 11. CDR3 in DNA: TGTGCCAGCAACTTAGGAGCGGGGGATTGGTTCTTC. Its translation is CASNLGAGDWFF.

The chain has TRBV5-6 and TRBJ1-5; 8 nucleotides line up with TRBD1. Germline V gene data show CDR1 as SGHDT and CDR2 as YYEEEE. Trimming removed 5 bases from V and 5 bases from J; junction bases left unmatched: 12. The CDR3 is made up of 16 amino acids. The CDR3 region has the DNA TGTGCCAGCAGACCCTCCAGGGGGCGACGGTATCAGCCCCAGCATTTT. Its protein product is CASRPSRGRRYQPQHF.

The V gene is TRBV5-1, the J gene TRBJ2-5, with 7 bases aligning to TRBD1. CDR3 length equals 16 residues. Germline V gene data show CDR1 as SGHRS and CDR2 as YFSETQ. Losses at the gene ends were 1 base for V and 2 bases for J; bases not matched to a gene: 8. The CDR3 loop reads CASSLPTGRMQETQYF. The CDR3, as DNA: TGCGCCAGCAGCTTGCCGACAGGGAGAATGCAAGAGACCCAGTACTTC. The variable domain in full, with the rest retrieved from reference TRBV5-1 and TRBJ2-5, is KAGVTQTPRYLIKTRGQQVTLSCSPISGHRSVSWYQQTPGQGLQFLFEYFSETQRNKGNFPGRFSGRQFSNSRSEMNVSTLELGDSALYLCASSLPTGRMQETQYFGPGTRLLVL.

The chain couples TRBV9 to TRBJ1-4, with TRBD1 as a possible D gene (6 bases). This CDR3 is built from 16 residues. Germline loops: CDR1 SGDLS, CDR2 YYNGEE. Trimming took off 3 bases at V and 3 bases at J, with 15 bases between the two ends. In nucleotides, the CDR3 is TGTGCCAGCAGCGCCGGGGGGGGGACATCTAATGAAAAACTGTTTTTT. Protein product: CASSAGGGTSNEKLFF.

The chain has TRBV5-1 and TRBJ1-2, with 11 nucleotides matching TRBD1. The CDR3 consists of 14 residues. The V gene's germline CDR1 is SGHRS and CDR2 YFSETQ. Trimming took 4 bases from V and 4 from J; bases not matched to a gene: 3. Here the CDR3 reads CASSPGTGGYGYTF. CDR3 coding DNA: TGCGCCAGCAGCCCCGGGACAGGGGGCTATGGCTACACCTTC.

The chain carries TRBV28 and TRBJ1-4; weak D call: TRBD1 (5 bases). This CDR3 has 15 residues. The germline gives CDR1 MDHEN, CDR2 SYDVKM. Trimming stripped 6 bases from V and 8 bases from J, with 19 bases between. CDR3 coding DNA: TGTGCCAGCAGCCCAATAGGGGAGGGTGAGGAAAAACTGTTTTTT. Protein: CASSPIGEGEEKLFF.

The rearrangement joins TRBV19 to TRBJ1-1; D may be TRBD1 (6 bases). The germline V gene has CDR1 LNHDA and CDR2 SQIVND (reference sequence). This CDR3 has 16 residues. Trimming shortened V by 6 bases and J by 1 base, and 18 bases separated the two germline ends. CDR3 bases: TGTGCCAGTAGCATTAAAACTGGGGGACAGAACACTGAAGCTTTCTTT. Encoded protein: CASSIKTGGQNTEAFF.

The rearrangement links TRBV7-2 to TRBJ2-6, with D tentatively TRBD2 (7 bases). The V end was cut by 5 bases, the J end by 0 bases, with 17 bases between. This CDR3 is 18 amino acids long. CDR1 and CDR2 (germline): SGHTA, FQGNSA. The CDR3 is CASSPTGGALSGANVLTF. In nucleotides, the CDR3 is TGTGCCAGCAGCCCCACGGGGGGCGCCCTCTCTGGGGCCAACGTCCTGACTTTC. The full variable domain, its missing parts supplied by reference TRBV7-2 and TRBJ2-6, is GAGVSQSPSNKVTEKGKDVELRCDPISGHTALYWYRQSLGQGLEFLIYFQGNSAPDKSGLPSDRFSAERTGGSVSTLTIQRTQQEDSAVYLCASSPTGGALSGANVLTFGAGSRLTVL.

The V gene is TRBV2, the J gene TRBJ1-1; D not resolved. The V gene lost 5 bases and the J gene lost 3 bases, with 4 bases spanning the gap. CDR1 SNHLY and CDR2 FYNNEI come from the germline V gene. CDR3 length: 11 amino acids. The CDR3 DNA sequence: TGTGCCAGCAGTACGGACACTGAAGCTTTCTTT. Its translation is CASSTDTEAFF. Using reference TRBV2 and TRBJ1-1 for the parts outside the CDR3, the full variable domain is EPEVTQTPSHQVTQMGQEVILRCVPISNHLYFYWYRQILGQKVEFLVSFYNNEISEKSEIFDDQFSVERPDGSNFTLKIRSTKLEDSAMYFCASSTDTEAFFGQGTRLTVV.

The rearrangement links TRBV9 to TRBJ1-1; the match to TRBD1 covers 7 bases. The germline V gene has CDR1 SGDLS and CDR2 YYNGEE. Trimming cost V 1 base and J 2 bases; bases outside gene matches: 2. The CDR3 has 14 residues. CDR3 coding DNA: TGTGCCAGCAGCGTACAGGGGGATAACACTGAAGCTTTCTTT. Amino acid sequence: CASSVQGDNTEAFF.

The chain uses TRBV6-1 and TRBJ2-1; 13 nucleotides line up with TRBD2. Germline-derived CDR1 and CDR2 are MNHNS and SASEGT. The V gene end was trimmed by 6 bases and the J gene end by 6 bases; junction bases not matched to a gene: 5. CDR3 size: 15 residues. The CDR3 coding sequence is TGTGCCAGCAGGCCGGGACTAGCGGGGCTCAATGAGCAGTTCTTC. Its protein is CASRPGLAGLNEQFF.

The chain employs TRBV4-2 and TRBJ2-5; 8 nucleotides match TRBD2. The trim removed 3 bases at V and 4 bases at J, leaving 10 bases unmatched. CDR3 length equals 16 residues. Germline V gives CDR1 LGHNA, CDR2 YNFKEQ. The chain's CDR3 is CASSQPQAGVGETQYF. In DNA, the CDR3 is TGTGCCAGCAGCCAGCCCCAAGCGGGGGTAGGAGAGACCCAGTACTTC.

The chain combines TRBV11-2 with TRBJ2-5, with 7 bases aligning to TRBD1. The germline V gene encodes CDR1 SGHAT and CDR2 FQNNGV. The CDR3 is made up of 14 amino acids. J was trimmed by 5 bases and V by 5 bases; bases with no gene match: 8. The CDR3 sequence: CASSHYSQGETQYF. CDR3 sequence (DNA): TGTGCCAGCAGCCACTATTCACAGGGGGAGACCCAGTACTTC. Together with reference TRBV11-2 and TRBJ2-5, the CDR3 gives the full variable domain: EAGVAQSPRYKIIEKRQSVAFWCNPISGHATLYWYQQILGQGPKLLIQFQNNGVVDDSQLPKDRFSAERLKGVDSTLKIQPAKLEDSAVYLCASSHYSQGETQYFGPGTRLLVL.

The gene calls are TRBV25-1 and TRBJ1-3; D not certain. The ends were cut back, 3 bases at V and 0 bases at J, with 3 bases in the middle. CDR3 length: 13 amino acids. Germline V gene lookup returns CDR1 MGHDK and CDR2 SYGVNS. This CDR3 reads CASSEASGNTIYF. CDR3 coding DNA: TGTGCCAGCAGTGAGGCCTCTGGAAACACCATATATTTT.

The chain combines TRBV7-9 with TRBJ2-5; possibly TRBD2 for D (5 bases). The V gene's germline CDR1 is SEHNR and CDR2 FQNEAQ (reference sequence). V was shortened by 5 bases and J by 0 bases, with 22 bases between the two germline ends. The CDR3 length is 18 residues. CDR3 protein: CASSPRGAASSYQETQYF. In DNA, the CDR3 is TGTGCCAGCAGCCCCCGGGGTGCGGCTAGCTCGTACCAAGAGACCCAGTACTTC.

V gene TRBV30 combines with J gene TRBJ2-1; D is possibly TRBD2 (5 bases). Germline assignment: CDR1 GTSNPN and CDR2 SVGIG (reference sequence). This CDR3 is 14 amino acids long. Trimming pared 4 bases from V and 8 bases from J, leaving 18 bases between. The CDR3 DNA follows: TGTGCCTGGATTTCTCGGGGATACAAAGATGAGCAGTTCTTC. It encodes CAWISRGYKDEQFF.

V usage is TRBV7-8 and J usage is TRBJ2-1, with 9 bases aligning to TRBD1. J lost 4 bases, V lost 3 bases, and 13 bases had no gene match. Germline CDR1 SGHVS, CDR2 FQNEAQ. The CDR3 consists of 18 residues. The CDR3 DNA is TGTGCCAGCAGCTTCCGATTTAGAGGGACAGGGTATTACAATGAGCAGTTCTTC. It codes for CASSFRFRGTGYYNEQFF.

V gene TRBV19 combines with J gene TRBJ1-1; TRBD1 matches 7 bases. The trim removed 3 bases at V and 1 base at J, leaving 17 bases unmatched. Germline values: CDR1 LNHDA, CDR2 SQIVND (reference sequence). This CDR3 region has 19 residues. CDR3 bases: TGTGCCAGTAGTATCTACCCCCCAACGAGGGGGCGAGGGAACACTGAAGCTTTCTTT. Its translation is CASSIYPPTRGRGNTEAFF.

The chain joins TRBV7-2 to TRBJ1-6; TRBD1 matches at 7 bases. CDR1 and CDR2 from the germline V gene are SGHTA and FQGNSA. J was trimmed by 10 bases and V by 3 bases; bases with no gene match: 12. The CDR3 extends over 16 amino acids. The CDR3 loop reads CASSLYTGTASSPLHF. The CDR3 DNA sequence: TGTGCCAGCAGCTTGTACACCGGGACAGCAAGCTCACCCCTCCACTTT.

The V call is TRBV7-2, the J call TRBJ2-1; 14 positions agree with TRBD2. CDR3 length: 15 amino acids. Germline values: CDR1 SGHTA, CDR2 FQGNSA. V shed 4 bases, J shed 8 bases, and the junction held 4 bases outside the gene matches. Written as DNA, the CDR3 is TGTGCCAGCAGCTCGACTAGCGGGGGGGCAGATGAGCAGTTCTTC. Translation gives CASSSTSGGADEQFF.

V usage is TRBV7-3 and J usage is TRBJ2-1, with TRBD1 matching over 7 bases. Trimming took 1 base from V and 8 from J; bases not matched to a gene: 8. Germline CDR1 and CDR2: SGHTA and FQGTGA. This CDR3 has 15 amino acids. CDR3 nucleotide sequence: TGTGCCAGCAGCTTAAGACAGGGATTTGGAGATGAGCAGTTCTTC. Translating gives CASSLRQGFGDEQFF.